The TCR beta chain described here comes from a study of naive and memory T cell subsets. This clonotype was seen repeatedly, ten times or more. From the second PCR step, alpha and beta chains were amplified apart. Cells stained for CD3, CD4, CD8, CD45RA and CD27 were sorted into four subsets. The CDR3 is 14 residues long. Per the germline V gene, CDR1 is MDHEN and CDR2 is SYDVKM. The trim removed 3 bases at V and 4 bases at J, leaving 2 bases unmatched. Both TRBC1 and TRBC2 were covered by a beta constant-region primer of two equimolar oligonucleotides. One entry per CDR3 protein, called by TCRdb with MiXCR from the UMI-ligation and nested PCR reads. Here the sample spans about 150,000 distinct CDR3 sequences, more than 15% being singletons.

The TCR originated in a human donor in good health. The V gene is TRBV28, the J gene TRBJ2-3; TRBD2 matches 9 bases. Sequencing input: naive CD4+ T cells from blood. In DNA form, the CDR3 reads TGTGCCAGCAGTTTGGCGGGAGGGCCAGATACGCAGTATTTT. This encodes CASSLAGGPDTQYF.